This TCR beta chain appears in the sequencing data of a study of graft-versus-host responses after intestinal transplantation. Study in general: Anti-thymocyte globulin induction was given to all recipients, followed by tacrolimus and steroids for three to four years.

Germline lookup yields CDR1 MDHEN and CDR2 SYDVKM. The CDR3 sequence is 16 residues long. The germline V and J ends were trimmed by 5 bases and 6 bases, with 23 bases remaining between them. Of note for this clone: Its antigen is undetermined.

Findings and limits, study-wide: Graft-versus-host to host-versus-graft clonal ratios in allografts were high in patients with graft-donor T cell macrochimerism. In recipient marrow, GvH clones were found, and some appeared first in ileum or blood. Researchers found peak circulating GvH clone levels linked to early post-transplant HvG declines.

The table came from immunoSEQ multiplex PCR; TCRdb's copy has only in-frame clones and leaves some out. The table includes over 80,000 clones, around 92% detected once. The chain uses TRBV28 and TRBJ2-7, with D perhaps matching TRBD1 (6 bases). The source of this sequence is a human donor who was the organ donor for an intestinal transplant. The sequencing here drew on unstimulated CD8+ T cells sorted from spleen or lymph node cells, taken before transplant. CDR3 sequence: CASSPGTRGTVSEQYF. CDR3 in DNA: TGTGCCAGCAGTCCCGGGACCAGGGGTACCGTGAGCGAGCAGTACTTC. Full variable domain (remainder filled in from reference TRBV28 and TRBJ2-7): DVKVTQSSRYLVKRTGEKVFLECVQDMDHENMFWYRQDPGLGLRLIYFSYDVKMKEKGDIPEGYSVSREKKERFSLILESASTNQTSMYLCASSPGTRGTVSEQYFGPGTRLTVT.